This TCR beta chain was observed in a study of a mutant IDH1 vaccine in newly diagnosed glioma. Turning to the study itself: Patients had eight vaccinations, in weeks 1, 3, 5, 7, 11, 15, 19 and 23. The treated group averaged roughly 40 years old and was 62.5% male, roughly 40% female. Earlier treatment was radiotherapy, temozolomide, or both, with most getting both.

Germline V CDR1 and CDR2: SGHRS, YFSETQ. Trimming stripped 2 bases from V and 0 bases from J, with 2 bases between. The CDR3 extends over 12 amino acids. Assay: immunoSEQ multiplex PCR; the TCRdb copy retains only in-frame clones and omits some. The table shows around 42,000 clones, with 80% to 90% occurring only once. The sample holds one count of this clone. Antigen unknown. Noted time point: week 5, during vaccination. In the vaccine, a single dose held 300 ug of the mutant IDH1 20-mer peptide, along with topical imiquimod. Study-level points and caveats: Vaccine-induced immune responses were detected in over 90% of patients.

This receptor was obtained from a man aged 40-49 years with glioma. The chain links TRBV5-1 to TRBJ1-1; D remains unclear. Sequencing was performed on PBMCs, taken from a glioma patient whose treatment included an IDH1 peptide vaccine. CDR3 loop: CASSFLNTEAFF. As DNA, the CDR3 is TGCGCCAGCAGCTTCTTGAACACTGAAGCTTTCTTT. Filled out from reference TRBV5-1 and TRBJ1-1, the complete variable domain reads KAGVTQTPRYLIKTRGQQVTLSCSPISGHRSVSWYQQTPGQGLQFLFEYFSETQRNKGNFPGRFSGRQFSNSRSEMNVSTLELGDSALYLCASSFLNTEAFFGQGTRLTVV.